A single sample gave rise to the 31 T cell receptor beta chains below, sequenced in a study of blood T cell repertoires in COVID-19. Repertoires were generated with immunoSEQ multiplex PCR, while TCRdb's copy carries only in-frame clones and drops some. The sample consists of 200,000 to 300,000 clones, around four fifths of them appearing once. Material for sequencing was peripheral blood. These receptors originate from a woman between 70 and 85 years old with acute or convalescent COVID-19.

V is TRBV29-1 and J is TRBJ1-2; 7 positions match TRBD1. V lost 7 bases, J lost 4 bases, and 12 bases stayed unmatched. Germline V gene lookup returns CDR1 SQVTM and CDR2 ANQGSEA. The CDR3 runs 14 residues. CDR3: CSALGGRLGYGYTF. The CDR3 nucleotides are TGCAGCGCTCTAGGGGGCAGACTCGGCTATGGCTACACCTTC.

On this clone: A read error may produce the germline difference seen at one junction end. The chain combines TRBV7-7 with TRBJ2-3; maybe TRBD2 (6 bases). CDR1 and CDR2 from the germline V gene are SSHAT and FNYEAQ (reference sequence). The CDR3 totals 16 residues. CDR3 bases: TGTGCTAGCAGCTTAGCGTTCGGCGGGGGCACAGATACGCAGTATTTT. Translated: CASSLAFGGGTDTQYF.

For this clone: The same CDR3 also results from other DNA sequences found in this sample. The chain couples TRBV5-6 to TRBJ2-5; 13 nucleotides align to TRBD2. V lost 4 bases, J lost 4 bases, and 4 bases stayed unmatched. The CDR3 is 15 residues long. The V gene's germline CDR1 is SGHDT and CDR2 YYEEEE. The CDR3, as DNA: TGTGCCAGCAGCCCGACTAGCGGGGGGTTAGAGACCCAGTACTTC. Amino acids: CASSPTSGGLETQYF.

The chain is built from TRBV19 and TRBJ2-7, with a tentative D call TRBD1 (5 bases). The CDR3 is made up of 15 amino acids. The V end lost 4 bases, the J end lost 0 bases, and 13 bases lay between the germline ends. Germline V gives CDR1 LNHDA, CDR2 SQIVND (reference sequence). For the CDR3, the DNA is TGTGCCAGTAGTAGAACAGGTCAAGACTCCTACGAGCAGTACTTC. Translated, it gives CASSRTGQDSYEQYF.

The chain has TRBV19 and TRBJ2-1, with 10 positions matching TRBD2. Germline V lookup: CDR1 LNHDA, CDR2 SQIVND (reference sequence). CDR3 length equals 16 residues. V gave up 3 bases and J gave up 8 bases; unmatched junction bases: 10. The CDR3 DNA sequence: TGTGCCAGTAGTATTGAACTAGCGGGGAGCCTCGATGAGCAGTTCTTC. Translated, it gives CASSIELAGSLDEQFF.

The gene calls are TRBV19 and TRBJ1-5, with TRBD1 identical over 8 bases. Germline trimming cut 7 bases from V and 5 bases from J; bases unmatched to any gene: 7. The CDR3 extends over 14 amino acids. Germline V gene sequence: CDR1 LNHDA, CDR2 SQIVND (reference sequence). CDR3 amino acids: CASKRGQGDQPQHF. The CDR3 coding sequence is TGTGCCAGTAAGAGAGGACAGGGTGATCAGCCCCAGCATTTT.

CDR3 region: CASSPRQDEKLFF. In DNA form, the CDR3 reads TGTGCCAGCTCACCTAGACAGGATGAAAAACTGTTTTTT. The genes are TRBV18 and TRBJ1-4; possibly TRBD1 for D (6 bases). Trimming took 3 bases from V and 6 from J, leaving 8 bases between them. Germline V gives CDR1 KGHSH, CDR2 LQKENI. The CDR3 has 13 amino acids.

This chain connects TRBV6-5 to TRBJ1-2; D might be TRBD1 (6 bases). Trimming removed 6 bases from V and 0 bases from J, with 14 bases in between. Germline CDR1 MNHEY, CDR2 SVGAGI. The length of the CDR3 is 15 residues. The CDR3 loop is CASSPTGMTNYGYTF. DNA of the CDR3: TGTGCCAGCAGCCCAACAGGGATGACTAACTATGGCTACACCTTC.

V and J are TRBV9 and TRBJ2-2; 8 nucleotides line up with TRBD2. The germline V gene encodes CDR1 SGDLS and CDR2 YYNGEE. The CDR3 spans 16 residues. V trimming: 4 bases; J trimming: 5 bases; junction bases outside the gene matches: 10. CDR3: CASSPGGDFPTGELFF. Written as DNA, the CDR3 is TGTGCCAGCAGCCCCGGGGGGGACTTTCCTACCGGGGAGCTGTTTTTT.

This clone was picked up a small number of times. The chain has TRBV19 and TRBJ1-6; D is unresolved. V lost 2 bases to trimming and J lost 7 bases, with 12 bases between them. In germline, CDR1 is LNHDA, CDR2 SQIVND (reference sequence). CDR3 size: 15 residues. The CDR3 coding sequence is TGTGCCAGTAGTATACAAGACGGAGCCAATTCACCCCTCCACTTT. Amino acids: CASSIQDGANSPLHF.

This clone is a singleton in its sample. CDR3 in DNA: TGTGCCAGCAGTCTCGCGGGGGCAGCTGAAGCTTTCTTT. Its translation is CASSLAGAAEAFF. The rearrangement uses TRBV12-3 or TRBV12-4 and TRBJ1-1; a weak D match, TRBD1 (6 bases). The CDR3 contains 13 residues. Trimming took off 5 bases at V and 6 bases at J, with 13 bases between the two ends.

This clone has only one observation. The rearrangement links TRBV29-1 to TRBJ1-2; 7 bases are shared with TRBD1. The CDR3 runs to 15 residues. Germline trimming cut 2 bases from V and 8 bases from J; bases unmatched to any gene: 14. Per germline, CDR1 SQVTM and CDR2 ANQGSEA. As DNA, the CDR3 is TGCAGCGTTGAAATACGGGACAGTCGCATGCGGGGCTACACCTTC. Its translation: CSVEIRDSRMRGYTF.

The chain carries TRBV7-9 and TRBJ2-6; 12 bases line up with TRBD1. The V segment lost 8 bases and the J segment 2 bases; nucleotides outside the gene matches: 4. Germline V lookup: CDR1 SEHNR, CDR2 FQNEAQ (reference sequence). The length of the CDR3 is 16 residues. The CDR3: CASPRDRGPGANVLTF. The CDR3 nucleotides read TGTGCCAGCCCCAGGGACAGGGGGCCTGGGGCCAACGTCCTGACTTTC.

The rearrangement joins TRBV6-5 to TRBJ2-2, with a possible D match to TRBD2 (6 bases). The CDR3 consists of 16 residues. From germline, CDR1 is MNHEY and CDR2 SVGAGI. The V end was cut by 4 bases, the J end by 9 bases, with 21 bases between. CDR3 nucleotides: TGTGCCAGCAGTTTAACGTCGGGACTCCTTTCGAGGGAGCTGTTTTTT. This codes for CASSLTSGLLSRELFF.

V and J are TRBV11-2 and TRBJ2-7, with 9 bases matching TRBD1. CDR1 is SGHAT, CDR2 FQNNGV, per germline. This CDR3 comprises 15 residues. V dropped 4 bases and J dropped 2; count of bases not matched to a gene: 6. In DNA, the CDR3 is TGTGCCAGCAGCTACCCGGGACAGGGAACCTACGAGCAGTACTTC. Translating gives CASSYPGQGTYEQYF. The whole variable domain, filled in from reference TRBV11-2 and TRBJ2-7, reads EAGVAQSPRYKIIEKRQSVAFWCNPISGHATLYWYQQILGQGPKLLIQFQNNGVVDDSQLPKDRFSAERLKGVDSTLKIQPAKLEDSAVYLCASSYPGQGTYEQYFGPGTRLTVT.

This chain uses TRBV2 with TRBJ1-5, with TRBD1 as a possible D gene (5 bases). V dropped 3 bases and J dropped 4 bases, with 16 bases sitting between them. Per germline, CDR1 SNHLY and CDR2 FYNNEI. The CDR3 has 16 amino acids. CDR3 region: CASSDRRGGANQPQHF. Here the CDR3 DNA reads TGTGCCAGCAGTGATCGCCGGGGAGGGGCTAATCAGCCCCAGCATTTT.

This clone has only a few counts. This chain connects TRBV6-1 to TRBJ1-2; TRBD1 agrees at 7 bases. V was pared by 3 bases and J by 4 bases, with 5 bases of the junction left unmatched. CDR1 MNHNS and CDR2 SASEGT come from the germline V gene. The CDR3 sequence is 14 residues long. The CDR3 nucleotides are TGTGCCAGCAGTGACCCCGGGACAGTCTATGGCTACACCTTC. Residues: CASSDPGTVYGYTF.

The chain is built from TRBV7-8 and TRBJ1-4, with D perhaps matching TRBD1 (5 bases). The CDR3 is 15 amino acids. CDR1 is SGHVS, CDR2 FQNEAQ, per germline. V lost 5 bases and J lost 5, with 15 bases in between. The CDR3 bases are TGTGCCAGCAGCCCCGCGGCAGGGCGAAATGAAAAACTGTTTTTT. Protein: CASSPAAGRNEKLFF.

CDR3 residues: CASSLLGGQGGSPLHF. The CDR3 DNA reads TGCGCCAGCAGCCTCTTGGGGGGACAGGGTGGATCACCCCTCCACTTT. The V call is TRBV5-1, the J call TRBJ1-6, with 9 bases fitting TRBD1. The ends lost 4 bases at V and 10 bases at J; junction bases unmatched: 12. Germline assignment: CDR1 SGHRS and CDR2 YFSETQ. This CDR3 is 16 amino acids long. Full variable domain (rest looked up from reference TRBV5-1 and TRBJ1-6): KAGVTQTPRYLIKTRGQQVTLSCSPISGHRSVSWYQQTPGQGLQFLFEYFSETQRNKGNFPGRFSGRQFSNSRSEMNVSTLELGDSALYLCASSLLGGQGGSPLHFGNGTRLTVT.

The chain carries TRBV2 and TRBJ1-2; 10 bases are shared with TRBD1. The germline CDR1 and CDR2 sequences are SNHLY and FYNNEI. CDR3 size: 15 residues. Trimming cost V 4 bases and J 8 bases; bases outside gene matches: 10. This CDR3 reads CASSGDRGWSGGYTF. The CDR3 region has the DNA TGTGCCAGCAGTGGGGACAGGGGTTGGAGCGGAGGCTACACCTTC. The variable domain in full, completed from reference TRBV2 and TRBJ1-2, reads EPEVTQTPSHQVTQMGQEVILRCVPISNHLYFYWYRQILGQKVEFLVSFYNNEISEKSEIFDDQFSVERPDGSNFTLKIRSTKLEDSAMYFCASSGDRGWSGGYTFGSGTRLTVV.

The chain is built from TRBV6-1 and TRBJ1-5, with D perhaps TRBD1 (6 bases). CDR3 size: 17 residues. Trimming left V 2 bases short and J 3 bases short, with 17 bases between. The V gene's germline CDR1 is MNHNS and CDR2 SASEGT. As DNA, the CDR3 is TGTGCCAGCAGTGAAAGGGACACCGATATAATCAATCAGCCCCAGCATTTT. This translates into CASSERDTDIINQPQHF.

The chain uses TRBV19 and TRBJ1-1; 11 bases fit TRBD1. The trim removed 6 bases at V and 2 bases at J, leaving 8 bases unmatched. This CDR3 contains 16 residues. Germline values: CDR1 LNHDA, CDR2 SQIVND (reference sequence). CDR3: CASRGDRGRSNTEAFF. In nucleotides, the CDR3 is TGTGCCAGTAGGGGGGACAGGGGGAGATCAAACACTGAAGCTTTCTTT.

The chain joins TRBV5-1 to TRBJ2-1; tentative D call: TRBD1 (6 bases). CDR1 SGHRS and CDR2 YFSETQ come from the germline V gene. Deletions cut 1 base from V and 2 bases from J, with 19 bases between. CDR3 size: 18 residues. CDR3: CASSLNPTGPNPYNEQFF. Here the CDR3 DNA reads TGCGCCAGCAGCTTGAACCCTACAGGGCCGAACCCCTACAATGAGCAGTTCTTC.

The rearrangement links TRBV2 to TRBJ1-2; 7 nucleotides line up with TRBD1. V dropped 6 bases and J dropped 3; count of bases not matched to a gene: 10. This CDR3 region has 15 residues. Germline-derived CDR1 and CDR2 are SNHLY and FYNNEI. CDR3 region: CASSAHGTADYGYTF. CDR3 nucleotides: TGTGCCAGCAGCGCTCACGGGACAGCTGACTATGGCTACACCTTC. Full variable domain (remainder filled in from reference TRBV2 and TRBJ1-2): EPEVTQTPSHQVTQMGQEVILRCVPISNHLYFYWYRQILGQKVEFLVSFYNNEISEKSEIFDDQFSVERPDGSNFTLKIRSTKLEDSAMYFCASSAHGTADYGYTFGSGTRLTVV.

This clone turned up a few times. The J gene is TRBJ2-1, the V gene TRBV7-9; 10 nucleotides align to TRBD2. V dropped 1 base and J dropped 4; count of bases not matched to a gene: 1. Germline V lookup: CDR1 SEHNR, CDR2 FQNEAQ (reference sequence). This CDR3 is built from 15 residues. DNA of the CDR3: TGTGCCAGCAGCTTAGGACTAGCGGGTTACAATGAGCAGTTCTTC. Protein: CASSLGLAGYNEQFF.

V gene TRBV19 combines with J gene TRBJ2-2; 9 bases match TRBD1. This CDR3 spans 15 amino acids. Looked up from germline, CDR1 is LNHDA and CDR2 is SQIVND (reference sequence). Trimming cost V 6 bases and J 7 bases; bases outside gene matches: 9. The DNA of the CDR3 is TGTGCCAGTAGCCCGGGACAGGGAACGATCGGGGAGCTGTTTTTT. It encodes CASSPGQGTIGELFF.

The rearrangement links TRBV4-3 to TRBJ2-6; tentatively, D is TRBD2 (5 bases). The CDR3 contains 16 residues. Germline V gene sequence: CDR1 LGHNA, CDR2 YSLEER. V lost 0 bases, J lost 4 bases, and 10 bases lay in between. CDR3 DNA sequence: TGCGCCAGCAGCCAAGATTTGGGCGGGGGGGCCAACGTCCTGACTTTC. This encodes CASSQDLGGGANVLTF.

The V and J genes are TRBV7-2 and TRBJ1-5; 8 bases agree with TRBD1. CDR1 is SGHTA, CDR2 FQGNSA, per germline. The CDR3 totals 15 residues. V was clipped by 5 bases and J by 4 bases; unmatched bases: 7. The CDR3 reads CASSPWTGFNQPQHF. DNA for the CDR3: TGTGCCAGCAGCCCCTGGACAGGGTTTAATCAGCCCCAGCATTTT.

V gene TRBV6-5 combines with J gene TRBJ1-4, with TRBD1 identical over 9 bases. V lost 6 bases to trimming and J lost 7 bases; unmatched junction nucleotides: 9. Germline V gene lookup returns CDR1 MNHEY and CDR2 SVGAGI. The CDR3 extends over 15 amino acids. CDR3 DNA sequence: TGTGCCAGCAGGAATCTACAGGGGGCCGGTGAAAAACTGTTTTTT. It codes for CASRNLQGAGEKLFF.

The chain carries TRBV7-2 and TRBJ2-5, with D possibly matching TRBD1 (5 bases). Trimming took off 5 bases at V and 3 bases at J, with 13 bases between the two ends. CDR1 and CDR2 from the germline V gene are SGHTA and FQGNSA. This CDR3 contains 14 residues. CDR3 in amino acids: CASSRLGAKETQYF. The DNA of the CDR3 is TGTGCCAGCAGCAGACTTGGGGCAAAAGAGACCCAGTACTTC. Full variable domain (remainder filled in from reference TRBV7-2 and TRBJ2-5): GAGVSQSPSNKVTEKGKDVELRCDPISGHTALYWYRQSLGQGLEFLIYFQGNSAPDKSGLPSDRFSAERTGGSVSTLTIQRTQQEDSAVYLCASSRLGAKETQYFGPGTRLLVL.

The CDR3 DNA follows: TGTGCCAGCAGGGCTAGCGGGGGTGGGAATGAGCAGTTCTTC. As protein: CASRASGGGNEQFF. The V call is TRBV7-9, the J call TRBJ2-1; 10 bases line up with TRBD2. The CDR3 contains 14 residues. The germline gives CDR1 SEHNR, CDR2 FQNEAQ (reference sequence). J lost 7 bases, V lost 6 bases, and 6 bases had no gene match.